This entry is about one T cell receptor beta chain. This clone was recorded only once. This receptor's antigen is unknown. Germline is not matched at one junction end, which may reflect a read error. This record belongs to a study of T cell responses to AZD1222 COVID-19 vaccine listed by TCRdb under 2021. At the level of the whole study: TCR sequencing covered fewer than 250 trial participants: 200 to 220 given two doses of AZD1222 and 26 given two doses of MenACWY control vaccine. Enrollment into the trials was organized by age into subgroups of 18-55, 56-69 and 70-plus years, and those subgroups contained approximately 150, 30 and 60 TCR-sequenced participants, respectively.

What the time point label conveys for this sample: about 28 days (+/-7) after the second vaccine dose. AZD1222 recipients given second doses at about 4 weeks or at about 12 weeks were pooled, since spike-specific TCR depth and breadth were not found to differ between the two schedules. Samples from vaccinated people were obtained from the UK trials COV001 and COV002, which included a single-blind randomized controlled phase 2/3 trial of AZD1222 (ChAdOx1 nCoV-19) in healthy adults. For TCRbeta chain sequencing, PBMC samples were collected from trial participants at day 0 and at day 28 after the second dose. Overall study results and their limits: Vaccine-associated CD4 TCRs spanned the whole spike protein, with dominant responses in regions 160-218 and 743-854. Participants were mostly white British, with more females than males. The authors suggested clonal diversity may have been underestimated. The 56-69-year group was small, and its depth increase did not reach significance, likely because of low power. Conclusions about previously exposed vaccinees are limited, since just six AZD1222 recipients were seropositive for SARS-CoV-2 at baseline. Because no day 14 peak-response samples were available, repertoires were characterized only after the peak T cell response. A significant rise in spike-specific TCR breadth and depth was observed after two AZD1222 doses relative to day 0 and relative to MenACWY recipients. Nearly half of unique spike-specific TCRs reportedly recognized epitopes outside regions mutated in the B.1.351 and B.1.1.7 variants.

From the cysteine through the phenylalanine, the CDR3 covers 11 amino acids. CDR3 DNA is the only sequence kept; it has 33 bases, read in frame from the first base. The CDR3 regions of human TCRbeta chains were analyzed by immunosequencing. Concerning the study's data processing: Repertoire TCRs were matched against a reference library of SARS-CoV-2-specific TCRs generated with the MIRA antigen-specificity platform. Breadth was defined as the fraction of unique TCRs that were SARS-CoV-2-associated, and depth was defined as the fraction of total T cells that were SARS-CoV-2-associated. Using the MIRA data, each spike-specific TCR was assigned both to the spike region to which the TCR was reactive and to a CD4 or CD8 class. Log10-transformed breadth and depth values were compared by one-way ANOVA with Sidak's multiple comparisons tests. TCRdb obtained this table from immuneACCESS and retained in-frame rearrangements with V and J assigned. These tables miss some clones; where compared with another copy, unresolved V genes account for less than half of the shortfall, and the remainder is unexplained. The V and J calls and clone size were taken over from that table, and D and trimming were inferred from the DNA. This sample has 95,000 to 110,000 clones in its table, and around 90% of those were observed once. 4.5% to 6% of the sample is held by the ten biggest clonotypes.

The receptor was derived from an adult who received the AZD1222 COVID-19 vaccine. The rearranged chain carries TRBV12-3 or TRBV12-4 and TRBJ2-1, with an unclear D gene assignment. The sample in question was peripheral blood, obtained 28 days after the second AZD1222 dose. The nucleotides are TGTGCCAGCACTTTAAGGCGTGAGCAGTTCTTC. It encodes CASTLRREQFF.